Sequencing of this TCR beta chain was carried out in a study of T-cell reconstitution after alpha-beta-depleted transplantation in children. Study conclusions and caveats: Once a year had passed after transplant, T-cell counts and diversity came mostly from newly produced T cells. Day-60 TCRbeta diversity that was high in some patients was derived from surviving recipient T cells and thymic progenitors.

The germline CDR1 and CDR2 sequences are WSHSY and SAAADI. The CDR3 contains 15 residues. Trimming removed 5 bases from V and 0 bases from J, with 13 bases in between. This clonotype was counted at least ten times. Its antigen is not identified. Unique molecular identifiers were incorporated into the prepared TCRbeta library. TCRdb analysed the PCR reads with MiXCR anew, one entry per CDR3 protein. The data hold a few hundred thousand distinct CDR3 sequences, with over 7.5% observed a single time. Sequencing used peripheral blood, obtained 360 days after TCRalphabeta/CD19-depleted stem cell transplant. The J gene is TRBJ1-2, the V gene TRBV10-2; D perhaps matches TRBD1 (6 bases). The TCR originated in a female patient aged 2-15 years who had a stem cell transplant for Fanconi anemia, so the T cells may come from the graft donor. The CDR3 protein is CASSTGYRANYGYTF. The CDR3 region has the DNA TGCGCCAGCAGTACAGGGTACCGCGCTAACTATGGCTACACCTTC.